The sequence of this T cell receptor (beta chain) was determined in a study of blood T cell repertoires in COVID-19. On the study more broadly: Samples of COVID-19 (acute and convalescent) were obtained from the United States, Italy and Spain. T cells, B-cell-depleted T cells, or PBMCs supplied cDNA or gDNA.

During active infection, Seattle patients enrolled and were then monitored through disease. The V gene's germline CDR1 is KGHSH and CDR2 LQKENI. V was clipped by 3 bases and J by 0 bases, with 8 bases between them. The CDR3 is made up of 15 amino acids. Original processing methods: Reference gene primer amplification gave estimated nucleated cell counts. Assay: immunoSEQ multiplex PCR; the TCRdb copy retains only in-frame clones and omits some. That table gives V, J and clone size, and the DNA gave D and trimming. The table lists tens of thousands of clones, 81% of them singletons. V and J are TRBV18 and TRBJ1-4; D possibly corresponds to TRBD1 (5 bases). The origin of this receptor is a man between 65 and 79 years old with COVID-19, enrolled during active disease. The source material was peripheral blood. The chain's CDR3 is CASSPRGATNEKLFF. The CDR3 DNA reads as TGTGCCAGCTCACCTCGGGGGGCAACTAATGAAAAACTGTTTTTT.